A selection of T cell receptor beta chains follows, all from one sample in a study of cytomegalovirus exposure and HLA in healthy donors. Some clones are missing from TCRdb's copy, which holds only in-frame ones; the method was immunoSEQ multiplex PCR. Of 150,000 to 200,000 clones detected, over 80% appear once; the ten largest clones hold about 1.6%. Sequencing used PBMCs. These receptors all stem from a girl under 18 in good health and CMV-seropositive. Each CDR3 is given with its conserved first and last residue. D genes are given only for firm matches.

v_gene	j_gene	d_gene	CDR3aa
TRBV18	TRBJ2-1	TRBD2	CASSEPSGTYNEQFF
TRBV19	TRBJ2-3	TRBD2	CASKGAGEADTQYF
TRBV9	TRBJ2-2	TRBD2	CASSRLSQRENTGELFF
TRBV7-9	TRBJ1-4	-	CASSLERVNEKLFF
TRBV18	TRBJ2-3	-	CASSPAGSDTQYF
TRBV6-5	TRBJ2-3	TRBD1	CASRDGQGVTDTQYF
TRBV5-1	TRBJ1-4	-	CASSRGSNEKLFF
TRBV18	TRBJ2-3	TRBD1	CASSSSWTGVPGYTQYF
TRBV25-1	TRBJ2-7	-	CASSDPGTPHYEQYF
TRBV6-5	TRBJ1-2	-	CASSYTQTTGGYTF
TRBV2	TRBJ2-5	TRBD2	CASSASSGGAGMETQYF
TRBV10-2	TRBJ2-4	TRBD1	CASSDSDRVTKNIQYF
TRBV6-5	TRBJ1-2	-	CASSRGGDYGYTF
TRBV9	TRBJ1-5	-	CASSAVAGEQPQHF
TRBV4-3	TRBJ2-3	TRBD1	CASSIGDRADTQYF
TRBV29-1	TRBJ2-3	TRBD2	CSAAGRGATDTQYF
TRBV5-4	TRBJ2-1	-	CASSFEVFGAEQFF
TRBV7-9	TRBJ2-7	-	CASSLAEGTYEQYF
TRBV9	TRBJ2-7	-	CASSDRSSYEQYF
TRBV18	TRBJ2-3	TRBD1	CASSPNRGVTDTQYF
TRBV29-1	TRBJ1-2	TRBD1	CSVGQDYGYTF
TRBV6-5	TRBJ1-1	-	CASRTENTEAFF
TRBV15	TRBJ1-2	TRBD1	CATSRDRSGGRVYGYTF
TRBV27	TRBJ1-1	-	CASTITGMSTEAFF
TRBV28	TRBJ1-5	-	CASSAGAPGNQPQHF
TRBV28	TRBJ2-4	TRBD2	CASLLAGGPGAKNIQYF
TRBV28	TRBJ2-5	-	CASTQALASWSRETQYF
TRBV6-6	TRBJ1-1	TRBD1	CASSSAGTGRTEAFF
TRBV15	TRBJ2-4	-	CATSRDPGGAKNIQYF
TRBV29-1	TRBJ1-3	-	CSGQLSSGNTIYF